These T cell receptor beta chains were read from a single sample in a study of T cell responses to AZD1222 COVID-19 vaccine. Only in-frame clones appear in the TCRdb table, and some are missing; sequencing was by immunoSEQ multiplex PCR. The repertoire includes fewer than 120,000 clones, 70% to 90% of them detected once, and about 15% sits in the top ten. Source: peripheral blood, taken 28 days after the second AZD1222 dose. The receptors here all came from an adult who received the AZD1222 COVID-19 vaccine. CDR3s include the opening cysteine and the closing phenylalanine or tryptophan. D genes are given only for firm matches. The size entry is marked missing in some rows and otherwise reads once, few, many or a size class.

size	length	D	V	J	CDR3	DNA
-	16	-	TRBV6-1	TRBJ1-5	CASSEKAQPSNQPQHF	TGTGCCAGCAGTGAAAAGGCCCAACCTAGCAATCAGCCCCAGCATTTT
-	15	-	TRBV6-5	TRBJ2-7	CASSYSNQGTYEQYF	TGTGCCAGCAGTTACTCGAACCAGGGGACGTACGAGCAGTACTTC
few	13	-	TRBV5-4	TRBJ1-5	CASSLEWDQPQHF	TGTGCCAGCAGCTTGGAGTGGGATCAGCCCCAGCATTTT
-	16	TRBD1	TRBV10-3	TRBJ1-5	CAISEPTGGGNQPQHF	TGTGCCATCAGTGAGCCGACAGGGGGTGGTAATCAGCCCCAGCATTTT
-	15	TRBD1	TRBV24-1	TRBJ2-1	CATSALTGGYDEQFF	TGTGCCACCAGTGCCTTGACAGGGGGCTACGATGAGCAGTTCTTC
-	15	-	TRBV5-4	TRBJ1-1	CASSSRRTLGTEAFF	TGTGCCAGCAGCTCTCGAAGGACCTTAGGGACTGAAGCTTTCTTT
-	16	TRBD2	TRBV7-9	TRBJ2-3	CASSLVLAGVTDTQYF	TGTGCCAGCAGCTTAGTGCTAGCGGGAGTCACAGATACGCAGTATTTT
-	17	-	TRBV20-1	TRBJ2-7	CSASGVGGLIKSYEQYF	TGCAGTGCTAGTGGTGTGGGGGGACTTATAAAATCCTACGAGCAGTACTTC
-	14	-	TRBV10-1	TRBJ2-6	CASSDSDGANVLTF	TGCGCCAGCAGTGACTCGGATGGGGCCAACGTCCTGACTTTC
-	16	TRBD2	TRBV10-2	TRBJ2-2	CASTGLAGVGTGELFF	TGCGCCAGCACCGGACTAGCGGGGGTGGGCACCGGGGAGCTGTTTTTT
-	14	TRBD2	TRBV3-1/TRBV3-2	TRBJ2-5	CASTTGRGGETQYF	TGTGCCAGCACCACTGGGAGGGGTGGGGAGACCCAGTACTTC
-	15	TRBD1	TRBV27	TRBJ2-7	CASSLSGDRGDEQYF	TGTGCCAGCAGTTTATCGGGAGACAGGGGCGACGAGCAGTACTTC
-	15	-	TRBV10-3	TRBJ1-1	CAISGPGQKNTEAFF	TGTGCCATCAGTGGCCCGGGACAAAAGAACACTGAAGCTTTCTTT
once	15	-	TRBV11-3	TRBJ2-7	CASSLIGGSSYEQYF	TGTGCCAGCAGCCTCATAGGGGGGAGCTCCTACGAGCAGTACTTC
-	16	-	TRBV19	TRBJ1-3	CASSIDGRGTGNTIYF	TGTGCCAGTAGTATAGATGGTAGGGGGACTGGAAACACCATATATTTT
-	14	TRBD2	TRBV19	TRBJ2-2	CASVAGGNTGELFF	TGTGCCAGTGTGGCGGGGGGGAACACCGGGGAGCTGTTTTTT
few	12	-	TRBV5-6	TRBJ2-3	CASSLAADTQYF	TGTGCCAGCAGCTTGGCGGCAGATACGCAGTATTTT
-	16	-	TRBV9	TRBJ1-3	CASSSSGPSSGNTIYF	TGTGCCAGCAGCAGCTCGGGACCAAGCTCTGGAAACACCATATATTTT
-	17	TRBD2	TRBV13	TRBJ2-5	CASSLAARAGGGETQYF	TGTGCCAGCAGCTTGGCCGCTCGAGCGGGAGGTGGGGAGACCCAGTACTTC
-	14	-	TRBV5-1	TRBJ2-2	CASKEYWTAGELFF	TGCGCCAGCAAAGAGTATTGGACAGCCGGGGAGCTGTTTTTT
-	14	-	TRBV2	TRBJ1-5	CASSAAGGNQPQHF	TGTGCCAGCAGTGCAGCGGGCGGCAATCAGCCCCAGCATTTT
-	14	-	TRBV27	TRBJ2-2	CASSLLVGRGELFF	TGTGCCAGCAGTTTATTAGTCGGCCGCGGGGAGCTGTTTTTT
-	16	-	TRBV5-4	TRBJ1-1	CASSSGGQGSNTEAFF	TGTGCCAGCAGCTCTGGAGGCCAGGGGTCCAACACTGAAGCTTTCTTT
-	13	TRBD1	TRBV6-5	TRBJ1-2	CANRQGAYYGYTF	TGTGCCAACCGACAGGGGGCTTACTATGGCTACACCTTC
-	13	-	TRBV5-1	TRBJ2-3	CASCRVSTDTQYF	TGCGCCAGCTGCCGGGTCAGCACAGATACGCAGTATTTT
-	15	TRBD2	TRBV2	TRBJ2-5	CASSYGLAGEETQYF	TGTGCCAGCAGTTATGGACTAGCGGGGGAAGAGACCCAGTACTTC
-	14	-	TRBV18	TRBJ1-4	CASSPARGNEKLFF	TGTGCCAGCTCACCAGCCAGGGGTAATGAAAAACTGTTTTTT
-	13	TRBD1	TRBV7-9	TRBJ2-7	CAILGQGGYEQYF	TGTGCCATCCTGGGACAGGGTGGATACGAGCAGTACTTC
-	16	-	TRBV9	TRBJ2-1	CASSATSARTYNEQFF	TGTGCCAGCAGCGCCACGTCAGCGCGGACCTACAATGAGCAGTTCTTC
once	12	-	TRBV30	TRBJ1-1	CAWNLANTEAFF	TGTGCCTGGAACCTGGCGAACACTGAAGCTTTCTTT
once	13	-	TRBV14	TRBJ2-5	CASSQGPMETQYF	TGTGCCAGCAGCCAAGGGCCGATGGAGACCCAGTACTTC
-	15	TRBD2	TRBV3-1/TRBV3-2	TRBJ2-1	CASSLLAASYNEQFF	TGTGCCAGCAGCCTACTAGCGGCGTCCTACAATGAGCAGTTCTTC
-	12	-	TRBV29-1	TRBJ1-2	CSAAVGTYGYTF	TGCAGCGCAGCGGTGGGGACCTATGGCTACACCTTC
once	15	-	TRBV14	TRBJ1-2	CASSQETQGRYGYTF	TGTGCCAGCAGCCAAGAAACCCAGGGGCGGTATGGCTACACCTTC
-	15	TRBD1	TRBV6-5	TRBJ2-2	CASSYSPDRAGELFF	TGTGCCAGCAGTTACTCGCCGGACAGGGCCGGGGAGCTGTTTTTT
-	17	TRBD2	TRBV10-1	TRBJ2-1	CASSPGTSGINYNEQFF	TGCGCCAGCAGCCCCGGGACTAGCGGAATTAACTACAATGAGCAGTTCTTC
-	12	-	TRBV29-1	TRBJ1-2	CSVWTELYGYTF	TGCAGCGTTTGGACGGAGCTCTATGGCTACACCTTC
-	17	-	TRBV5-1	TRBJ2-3	CASSLEAGWGYTDTQYF	TGCGCCAGCAGCTTGGAGGCGGGTTGGGGCTACACAGATACGCAGTATTTT
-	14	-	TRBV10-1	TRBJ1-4	CASSPGATNEKLFF	TGCGCCAGCAGTCCGGGGGCAACTAATGAAAAACTGTTTTTT
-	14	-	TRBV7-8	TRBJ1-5	CASSSQGMSQPQHF	TGTGCCAGCAGCTCCCAGGGGATGAGTCAGCCCCAGCATTTT
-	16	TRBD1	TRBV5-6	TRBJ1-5	CASSLAGTGGNQPQHF	TGTGCCAGCAGCTTAGCCGGGACAGGGGGAAATCAGCCCCAGCATTTT
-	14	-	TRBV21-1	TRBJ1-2	CASIRDRGNYGYTF	TGTGCCAGCATCCGGGACAGGGGTAACTATGGCTACACCTTC
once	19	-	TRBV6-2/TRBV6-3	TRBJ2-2	CASSYSDSSSMIITGELFF	TGTGCCAGCAGTTACTCTGACAGCAGCTCCATGATTATCACCGGGGAGCTGTTTTTT
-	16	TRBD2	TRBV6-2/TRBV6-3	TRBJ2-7	CASSYPTSGFSYEQYF	TGTGCCAGCAGTTACCCGACTAGCGGGTTCTCCTACGAGCAGTACTTC
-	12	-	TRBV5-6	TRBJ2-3	CASSFVTNTQYF	TGTGCCAGCAGCTTCGTTACAAATACGCAGTATTTT
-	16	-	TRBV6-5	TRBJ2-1	CASSYSGRSFDNEQFF	TGTGCCAGCAGTTACTCGGGCAGAAGTTTTGACAATGAGCAGTTCTTC
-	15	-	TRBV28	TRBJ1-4	CASTQWGGVGEKLFF	TGTGCCAGCACCCAATGGGGGGGCGTCGGTGAAAAACTGTTTTTT